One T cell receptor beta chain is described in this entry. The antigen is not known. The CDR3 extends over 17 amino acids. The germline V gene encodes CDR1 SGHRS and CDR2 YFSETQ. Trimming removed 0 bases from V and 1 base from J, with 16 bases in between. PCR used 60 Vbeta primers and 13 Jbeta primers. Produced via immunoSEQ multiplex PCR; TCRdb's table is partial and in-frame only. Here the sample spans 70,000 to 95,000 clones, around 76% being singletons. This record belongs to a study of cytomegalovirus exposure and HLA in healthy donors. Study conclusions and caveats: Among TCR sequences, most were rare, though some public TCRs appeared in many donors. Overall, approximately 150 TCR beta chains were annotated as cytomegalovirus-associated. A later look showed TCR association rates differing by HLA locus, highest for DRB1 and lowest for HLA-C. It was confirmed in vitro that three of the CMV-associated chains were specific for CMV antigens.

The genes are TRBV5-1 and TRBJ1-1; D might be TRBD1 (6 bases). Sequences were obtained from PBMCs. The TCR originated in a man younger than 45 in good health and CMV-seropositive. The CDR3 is CASSLEPGHIKNTEAFF. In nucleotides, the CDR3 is TGCGCCAGCAGCTTGGAGCCGGGACACATCAAGAACACTGAAGCTTTCTTT.